This T cell receptor beta chain came from a study of blood T cell repertoires in COVID-19. Across the study: Italy, Spain and the United States were the sources of the convalescent and acute COVID-19 samples. T cells, B-cell-depleted T cells, or PBMCs provided the cDNA or gDNA that served as material.

The authors' processing: Reference gene primer amplification gave nucleated cell count estimates. Repertoires were generated with immunoSEQ multiplex PCR, while TCRdb's copy carries only in-frame clones and drops some. The D gene and trimming were derived from the DNA, and the V and J assignments and clone size from that table. The top ten hold over 30% of the sample, which has about 28,000 clones, about 80% seen once. V was cut by 5 bases and J by 2 bases, with 15 bases left in between. Germline CDR1 MNHNY, CDR2 SVGAGI (reference sequence). The CDR3 totals 15 residues. The V and J genes are TRBV6-6 and TRBJ1-2; D perhaps matches TRBD1 (5 bases). The receptor was derived from a man between 65 and 79 years old with acute or convalescent COVID-19. Sequencing was done on a sample of peripheral blood. The CDR3 loop is CASSHQGEANYGYTF. The CDR3 bases are TGTGCCAGCAGTCATCAAGGGGAAGCCAACTATGGCTACACCTTC.